The rows below give T cell receptor beta chains drawn from one sample of a study of blood T cell repertoires in COVID-19. Profiling relied on immunoSEQ multiplex PCR, and the TCRdb table lists in-frame clones only, not all of them. Counted here are 150,000 to 200,000 clones, roughly 93% occurring once; the ten biggest clones make up approximately 2.4%. The sequencing sample was made of peripheral blood. The receptors were gathered from a man between 18 and 35 years old with acute or convalescent COVID-19. Each CDR3 is given with its conserved first and last residue. The order of the fields is J gene, clone size, V gene, D gene, CDR3 protein, CDR3 DNA. A D gene is named only where the DNA matches it firmly. Expanded clones are given a class, and other clones once, few, many or no size at all.

>TRBJ1-2|once|TRBV27|.
CASSLVRNYGYTF
TGTGCCAGCAGTTTAGTACGGAACTATGGCTACACCTTC
>TRBJ1-3|once|TRBV3-1/TRBV3-2|.
CASSQGGSSGNTIYF
TGTGCCAGCAGCCAAGGGGGCAGCTCTGGAAACACCATATATTTT
>TRBJ1-1|once|TRBV19|TRBD1
CASSILKTGGGTEAFF
TGTGCCAGTAGTATCCTCAAGACAGGGGGCGGCACTGAAGCTTTCTTT
>TRBJ1-5|.|TRBV4-2|.
CASSQDLAANQPQHF
TGTGCCAGCAGCCAAGATTTAGCCGCCAATCAGCCCCAGCATTTT
>TRBJ2-5|.|TRBV15|TRBD2
CATSRRSASGINSGTQYF
TGTGCCACCAGTAGAAGGTCGGCTAGCGGAATAAACAGCGGGACCCAGTACTTC
>TRBJ1-1|.|TRBV18|TRBD1
CASSPDRANTEAFF
TGTGCCAGCTCACCAGACAGGGCGAACACTGAAGCTTTCTTT
>TRBJ1-1|.|TRBV4-2|.
CASSQEVRGNTEAFF
TGTGCCAGCAGCCAAGAGGTGCGGGGCAACACTGAAGCTTTCTTT
>TRBJ1-2|once|TRBV30|TRBD1
CAWSEDRGDGYTF
TGTGCCTGGAGTGAGGACAGGGGAGATGGCTACACCTTC
>TRBJ2-7|.|TRBV2|.
CASTAGPYEQYF
TGTGCCAGCACGGCGGGGCCCTACGAGCAGTACTTC
>TRBJ2-2|.|TRBV18|TRBD1
CASSGGTGNTGELFF
TGTGCCAGCTCGGGCGGGACAGGGAACACCGGGGAGCTGTTTTTT
>TRBJ1-6|.|TRBV27|.
CASTARTVSNSPLHF
TGTGCCAGCACGGCCAGGACAGTATCTAATTCACCCCTCCACTTT
>TRBJ2-2|.|TRBV4-1|.
CASRNRGFGTGELFF
TGCGCCAGCCGAAATCGAGGGTTTGGGACCGGGGAGCTGTTTTTT
>TRBJ2-6|.|TRBV6-5|.
CASSYDISGANVLTF
TGTGCCAGCAGTTACGACATTTCTGGGGCCAACGTCCTGACTTTC
>TRBJ1-1|.|TRBV7-6|TRBD1
CASSLATGGGGTEAFF
TGTGCCAGCAGCTTAGCAACAGGGGGCGGGGGCACTGAAGCTTTCTTT
>TRBJ1-1|.|TRBV10-3|.
CAITSGRDWTEAFF
TGTGCCATCACCTCAGGCAGGGATTGGACTGAAGCTTTCTTT
>TRBJ2-7|.|TRBV27|TRBD1
CASSLGTAREQYF
TGTGCCAGCAGTCTCGGGACAGCGCGCGAGCAGTACTTC
>TRBJ1-1|few|TRBV27|.
CASQTQGNTEAFF
TGTGCCAGCCAAACCCAGGGGAACACTGAAGCTTTCTTT